This TCR beta chain was documented in a study of post-analysis software for immune sequencing data. Study details: The courses of disease that were included comprised relapsing-remitting, secondary progressive and progressive-relapsing multiple sclerosis. Study findings and constraints: Elevated frequency relative to controls characterized 4 or 5 TRBV segments in patients, TRBV5-6, TRBV5-1 and TRBV20-1 among them. Multiple sclerosis patients showed significantly lower normalized Chao1 diversity than controls did.

Tagging with unique molecular identifiers was a feature of the TCR beta cDNA libraries. From the PCR reads, TCRdb called clonotypes with MiXCR, one entry per CDR3 protein. This table has around 400,000 distinct CDR3 sequences, around a third appearing once. The CDR3 sequence is 17 residues long. With 5 bases clipped from V and 0 bases from J, the junction kept 7 bases outside the gene matches. Germline assignment: CDR1 PRHDT and CDR2 FYEKMQ (reference sequence). As to this clonotype: Its antigen remains unidentified.

The clonotype was recovered from a girl aged 5-17 years with multiple sclerosis. J is TRBJ2-4 and V is TRBV13, with 10 bases that match TRBD2. Sequenced sample: blood. For the CDR3, the DNA is TGTGCCAGCAGCCAAAACAGCGGGGGGGTAGCCAAAAACATTCAGTACTTC. Its protein is CASSQNSGGVAKNIQYF.